The 13 T cell receptor beta chains listed next were all sequenced from one sample in a study of shared clonotypes between healthy human individuals. Clones were read by immunoSEQ multiplex PCR, and TCRdb kept only the in-frame ones, dropping some. The sample lists hundreds of thousands of clones, 95% to 96% seen once, with less than 0.13% in the top ten. CD45RO-negative cells were positively selected for CCR7, leaving out terminally differentiated effector memory CD45RA+ cells. Material for sequencing was naive CD8+ T cells sorted from blood. Receptors were obtained from a woman aged 30 to 39 in good health.

As to this clone: The sample has other DNA sequences that encode this CDR3 too. V usage is TRBV5-6 and J usage is TRBJ1-5; TRBD1 matches 8 bases. The V segment lost 1 base and the J segment 4 bases; nucleotides outside the gene matches: 1. The CDR3 sequence is 14 residues long. The V gene's germline CDR1 is SGHDT and CDR2 YYEEEE. CDR3 loop: CASSLTGGNQPQHF. In nucleotides, the CDR3 is TGTGCCAGCAGCTTGACAGGGGGTAATCAGCCCCAGCATTTT.

This chain connects TRBV7-2 to TRBJ1-5; tentatively, D is TRBD1 (6 bases). The V end was cut by 5 bases, the J end by 5 bases, with 16 bases between. CDR1 SGHTA and CDR2 FQGNSA come from the germline V gene. This CDR3 is built from 15 residues. CDR3: CASSLNWGAYQPQHF. As DNA, the CDR3 is TGTGCCAGCAGCCTTAACTGGGGGGCCTATCAGCCCCAGCATTTT.

The chain links TRBV29-1 to TRBJ2-7; possible D gene TRBD2, 7 bases. This CDR3 is built from 13 residues. Trimming removed 6 bases from V and 2 bases from J, with 14 bases in between. The V gene's germline CDR1 is SQVTM and CDR2 ANQGSEA. The CDR3 sequence is CSVGGGQAYEQYF. CDR3 bases: TGCAGCGTGGGGGGGGGCCAGGCCTACGAGCAGTACTTC.

Remarks on this clone: Different DNA sequences within this sample yield the same CDR3. This rearrangement joins TRBV7-9 to TRBJ2-1; D is uncertain. Germline V CDR1 and CDR2: SEHNR, FQNEAQ (reference sequence). V was pared by 3 bases and J by 10 bases, with 7 bases between. The CDR3 consists of 11 residues. DNA of the CDR3: TGTGCCAGCAGCTTCGGCGGAGAGCAGTTCTTC. Protein sequence: CASSFGGEQFF.

V usage is TRBV5-6 and J usage is TRBJ2-7, with D possibly matching TRBD1 (5 bases). CDR1 and CDR2 from the germline V gene are SGHDT and YYEEEE. The length of the CDR3 is 17 residues. Between the trimmed V and J ends, which lost 4 bases and 4 bases, there was a span of 24 bases. CDR3 DNA sequence: TGTGCCAGCAGCCGACCACGGCCGACAGCTGCTGTTTACGAGCAGTACTTC. Its protein is CASSRPRPTAAVYEQYF.

Concerning this clone: Other DNA sequences in the sample encode the same CDR3. The rearrangement links TRBV6-5 to TRBJ2-2; D is ambiguous. Germline V CDR1 and CDR2: MNHEY, SVGAGI. Trimming took 2 bases from V and 8 from J, leaving 3 bases between them. This CDR3 is 11 amino acids long. Written as DNA, the CDR3 is TGTGCCAGCAGTTACGGGGGGGAGCTGTTTTTT. Its translation is CASSYGGELFF.

This rearrangement joins TRBV10-2 to TRBJ1-5; D not resolved. Between the trimmed V and J ends, which lost 3 bases and 1 base, there was a span of 1 base. This CDR3 spans 12 amino acids. Germline assignment: CDR1 WSHSY and CDR2 SAAADI. CDR3 sequence (DNA): TGCGCCAGCAGTGACAGCAATCAGCCCCAGCATTTT. As protein: CASSDSNQPQHF.

The genes are TRBV5-1 and TRBJ2-2; no firm D call. V dropped 5 bases and J dropped 4 bases, with 12 bases sitting between them. This CDR3 spans 14 amino acids. Per germline, CDR1 SGHRS and CDR2 YFSETQ. CDR3 sequence: CASRGIRGTGELFF. CDR3 in DNA: TGCGCCAGCAGAGGGATTAGAGGCACCGGGGAGCTGTTTTTT.

V and J are TRBV2 and TRBJ1-2; TRBD1 matches at 9 bases. Trimming removed 3 bases from V and 3 bases from J; junction bases left unmatched: 5. CDR1 and CDR2 (germline): SNHLY, FYNNEI. The CDR3 runs to 15 residues. The CDR3 DNA is TGTGCCAGCAGTGATGCCGGGACAGGGTACTATGGCTACACCTTC. Its translation: CASSDAGTGYYGYTF.

This sequence joins TRBV27 and TRBJ2-1; TRBD2 aligns across 7 bases. From germline, CDR1 is MNHEY and CDR2 SMNVEV (reference sequence). Germline trimming cut 1 base from V and 4 bases from J; bases unmatched to any gene: 7. There are 16 residues in the CDR3. CDR3 DNA: TGTGCCAGCAGTTTATTAGTCAGGGAGGGTTACAATGAGCAGTTCTTC. It yields the protein CASSLLVREGYNEQFF.

The chain has TRBV5-6 and TRBJ1-1, with TRBD1 identical over 9 bases. The germline V gene encodes CDR1 SGHDT and CDR2 YYEEEE. The CDR3 length is 15 residues. Trimming cost V 0 bases and J 1 base; bases outside gene matches: 1. The CDR3 DNA is TGTGCCAGCAGCTTGGAGGGACAGGGGAACACTGAAGCTTTCTTT. It specifies CASSLEGQGNTEAFF.

The chain carries TRBV10-2 and TRBJ2-2; possible D gene TRBD1, 6 bases. The CDR3 totals 13 residues. V was clipped by 6 bases and J by 7 bases, with 12 bases between them. Germline V gives CDR1 WSHSY, CDR2 SAAADI. CDR3 protein: CASRRGNNGELFF. Here the CDR3 DNA reads TGCGCCAGCAGGAGGGGGAATAACGGGGAGCTGTTTTTT.

This chain connects TRBV7-3 to TRBJ2-3, with TRBD2 as a possible D gene (6 bases). V lost 0 bases, J lost 4 bases, and 8 bases lay in between. CDR1 SGHTA and CDR2 FQGTGA come from the germline V gene. The CDR3 runs 14 residues. The CDR3 spells CASSLTGGSDTQYF. In nucleotides, the CDR3 is TGTGCCAGCAGCTTAACGGGAGGTTCAGATACGCAGTATTTT. Using reference TRBV7-3 and TRBJ2-3 for the parts outside the CDR3, the full variable domain is GAGVSQTPSNKVTEKGKYVELRCDPISGHTALYWYRQSLGQGPEFLIYFQGTGAADDSGLPNDRFFAVRPEGSVSTLKIQRTERGDSAVYLCASSLTGGSDTQYFGPGTRLTVL.